This T cell receptor beta chain was recorded in a study of human T cells and chemical hapten exposure. The CDR3 spans 15 residues. V gave up 4 bases and J gave up 0 bases, with 10 bases separating them. Regarding time point: patch test 1, 2 weeks after DPC sensitization. Treatment described: therapeutic diphenylcyclopropenone sensitization with weekly scalp DPC. TCRdb re-analysed the RACE reads in MiXCR, keeping a single row per CDR3 protein. The sample carries more than 65,000 distinct CDR3 sequences, around a third recorded once. The chain combines TRBV12-3 or TRBV12-4 with TRBJ1-3; D unclear. This clonotype originated in a man in his forties or fifties with alopecia areata. Some clones in this sample may be carry-over from other donors' samples. The sample in question was whole blood, obtained in connection with sensitization to the hapten diphenylcyclopropenone (DPC). The CDR3 reads CASSYRRDSGNTIYF. The CDR3 DNA reads as TGTGCCAGCAGTTACCGAAGGGACTCTGGAAACACCATATATTTT.